This T cell receptor beta chain was recovered during a study of T-cell memory formation after mild COVID-19. General observations from the study: Among contracting clones, CD4+ were mainly CM/EM and CD8+ enriched in EMRA. The authors left the SARS-CoV-2 specificity of second-wave clones peaking on day 37 unconfirmed.

This clonotype was observed at least ten times. Its antigen is undetermined. TCRalpha and TCRbeta libraries used 5'RACE with constant-segment primers and UMIs. TCRdb processed the 5' RACE reads anew with MiXCR; each CDR3 protein has one entry. The sample carries hundreds of thousands of distinct CDR3 sequences, 15% to 20% recorded once. Germline V gives CDR1 LGHNA, CDR2 YNFKEQ. Losses at the gene ends were 1 base for V and 3 bases for J; bases not matched to a gene: 4. The CDR3 contains 16 residues. This sequence joins TRBV4-2 and TRBJ2-3, with 10 nucleotides matching TRBD2. This clonotype was obtained from a man aged 18 to 29 who had mild COVID-19 (a few samples of this study predate the infection). Cell type and time point are not known. Sample: PBMCs or a T cell subset sorted from them (not recorded which). The CDR3 bases are TGTGCCAGCAGCCAAGGAGCGGGGGGGCGAACAGATACGCAGTATTTT. It translates to CASSQGAGGRTDTQYF.